This T cell receptor beta chain was obtained from a study of radiation and T cells in renal cell carcinoma. Study conclusions and caveats: From baseline, blood top tumor clonotypes peaked at 2 weeks post-radiation. Irradiated tumors held more dominant CDR3 motifs than control tumors.

This clone showed up many times. Its target is not known. Profiled with immunoSEQ multiplex PCR; TCRdb holds only in-frame clones, not every one. This repertoire shows around 13,000 clones, about 33% found once; its top ten account for less than 20%. Treatment specified: 15 Gy SBRT to primary tumor, nephrectomy 4 weeks later. Nephrectomy followed 15 Gy stereotactic body radiation by 4 weeks. This renal cell carcinoma was of the clear cell type. This specimen consisted of tumor tissue, obtained from a patient whose treatment included radiotherapy and nephrectomy. This TCR derives from a man aged 55 to 70 with renal cell carcinoma.

The chain's CDR3 is CASSFDRTNEKLFF. Here the CDR3 DNA reads TGTGCCAGCAGCTTTGACAGAACTAATGAAAAACTGTTTTTT. This chain links TRBV7-2 with TRBJ1-4; a possible D gene is TRBD1 (5 bases). This CDR3 is 14 amino acids long. Trimming took off 3 bases at V and 1 base at J, with 6 bases between the two ends. Germline V lookup: CDR1 SGHTA, CDR2 FQGNSA.